These 7 T cell receptor beta chains came from one sample sequenced in a study of blood T cell repertoires in COVID-19. Sequencing used immunoSEQ multiplex PCR; TCRdb keeps in-frame clones, though not all of them. The sample yields 250,000 to 300,000 clones, about nine tenths seen once. Input material: PBMCs or T cells enriched from blood (not recorded which). These receptors all come from a man aged 18 to 30 who had recovered from COVID-19.

V and J are TRBV24-1 and TRBJ1-2; 9 nucleotides line up with TRBD1. The CDR3 is 15 amino acids. Germline values: CDR1 KGHDR, CDR2 SFDVKD. V shed 4 bases, J shed 2 bases, and the junction held 4 bases outside the gene matches. The CDR3 sequence: CATSEPGTGNYGYTF. The CDR3 DNA reads TGTGCCACCAGTGAACCCGGGACAGGGAACTATGGCTACACCTTC.

V gene TRBV28 combines with J gene TRBJ1-5; D is possibly TRBD1 (5 bases). The CDR3 runs to 14 residues. The ends were cut back, 8 bases at V and 1 base at J, with 12 bases in the middle. Germline loops: CDR1 MDHEN, CDR2 SYDVKM. CDR3 region: CASRSGGSNQPQHF. CDR3 sequence (DNA): TGTGCCAGCCGCAGCGGGGGGAGCAATCAGCCCCAGCATTTT.

The chain employs TRBV3-1 (or the pseudogene TRBV3-2) and TRBJ2-1; tentative D call: TRBD1 (6 bases). Germline V gene sequence: CDR1 LGHDT, CDR2 YNNKEL (reference sequence). The CDR3 contains 14 residues. The V and J ends lost 2 bases and 9 bases respectively, with 14 bases between them. The CDR3 spells CASSQPLAGAEQFF. As DNA, the CDR3 is TGTGCCAGCAGCCAACCCCTAGCAGGGGCTGAGCAGTTCTTC.

The chain uses TRBV3-1 (or the pseudogene TRBV3-2) and TRBJ1-3; D unclear. Germline CDR1 and CDR2: LGHDT and YNNKEL (reference sequence). CDR3 size: 13 residues. The V and J ends lost 4 bases and 4 bases respectively, with 8 bases between them. CDR3 sequence reads: CASSPSEGNTIYF. CDR3 nucleotides: TGTGCCAGCAGCCCTTCGGAGGGAAACACCATATATTTT.

This rearrangement joins TRBV28 to TRBJ2-7; 7 bases are shared with TRBD2. Losses at the gene ends were 3 bases for V and 7 bases for J; bases not matched to a gene: 6. Germline assignment: CDR1 MDHEN and CDR2 SYDVKM. CDR3 length: 13 residues. Here the CDR3 DNA reads TGTGCCAGCAGTTTCGGGACTATGGGAGAGCAGTACTTC. Translated: CASSFGTMGEQYF.

This clone was seen only a few times. The chain is built from TRBV6-1 and TRBJ1-2; D is undetermined. The CDR3 length is 15 residues. CDR1 and CDR2 from the germline V gene are MNHNS and SASEGT. The germline V and J ends were trimmed by 0 bases and 4 bases, with 12 bases remaining between them. The chain's CDR3 is CASSEADGTFYGYTF. Here the CDR3 DNA reads TGTGCCAGCAGTGAAGCAGATGGCACCTTCTATGGCTACACCTTC.

The chain joins TRBV6-5 to TRBJ1-6; 7 bases line up with TRBD1. V trimming: 11 bases; J trimming: 6 bases; junction bases outside the gene matches: 10. The CDR3 consists of 14 residues. Germline values: CDR1 MNHEY, CDR2 SVGAGI. The DNA for the CDR3 is TGTGCCGCCAAACTGACAGGGCCTAATTCACCCCTCCACTTT. Its translation is CAAKLTGPNSPLHF.